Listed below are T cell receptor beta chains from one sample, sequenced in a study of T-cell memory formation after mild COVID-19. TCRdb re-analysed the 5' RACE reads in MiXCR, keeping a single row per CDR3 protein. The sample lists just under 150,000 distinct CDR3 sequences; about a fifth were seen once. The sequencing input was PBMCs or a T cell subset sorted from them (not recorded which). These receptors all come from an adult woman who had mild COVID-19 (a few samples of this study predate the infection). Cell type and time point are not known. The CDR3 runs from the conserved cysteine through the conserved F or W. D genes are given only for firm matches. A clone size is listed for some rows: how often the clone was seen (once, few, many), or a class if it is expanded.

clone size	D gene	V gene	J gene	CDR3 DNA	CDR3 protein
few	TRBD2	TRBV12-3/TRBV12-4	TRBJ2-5	TGTGCCAGCAGTTGGACCGCGGGGGGTCTCCAGACCCAGTACTTC	CASSWTAGGLQTQYF
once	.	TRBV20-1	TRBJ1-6	TGCAGTGCTAGAGGGTATAATTCACCCCTCCACTTT	CSARGYNSPLHF
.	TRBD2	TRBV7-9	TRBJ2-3	TGTGCCAGCAGCACCGGGACTAGCGGGATGGATACGCAGTATTTT	CASSTGTSGMDTQYF
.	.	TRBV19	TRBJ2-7	TGTGCCAGTAGTCTGCGATCGCCCGGGGGCGAGCAGTACTTC	CASSLRSPGGEQYF
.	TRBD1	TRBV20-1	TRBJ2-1	TGCAGTGCTAGGGGTAGGACAGGGGGATACAATGAGCAGTTCTTC	CSARGRTGGYNEQFF
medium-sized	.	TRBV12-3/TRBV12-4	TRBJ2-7	TGTGCCAGCAGCCCTAGCGACTTTACCAGAAAGTACTTC	CASSPSDFTRKYF
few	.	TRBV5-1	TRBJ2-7	TGCGCCAGCAGCTTAGGCGCAGGGCCAAGCGGCGAGCAGTACTTC	CASSLGAGPSGEQYF
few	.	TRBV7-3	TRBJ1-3	TGTGCCAGCAGCTTAAAACGGTCCGGAAACACCATATATTTT	CASSLKRSGNTIYF
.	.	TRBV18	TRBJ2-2	TGTGCCAGCTCACCATCGACAGCGAACACCGGGGAGCTGTTTTTT	CASSPSTANTGELFF
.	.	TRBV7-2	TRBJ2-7	TGTGCCAGCAGCTTAGTAGGGGGTAACTACGAGCAGTACTTC	CASSLVGGNYEQYF
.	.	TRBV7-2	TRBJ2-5	TGTGCCAGCAGCTCAAAGGCCCTTGGAGAGACCCAGTACTTC	CASSSKALGETQYF
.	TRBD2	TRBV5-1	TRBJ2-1	TGCGCCAGCAGCTACCCCCAGCGGGAGGGGAGGAATGAGCAGTTCTTC	CASSYPQREGRNEQFF
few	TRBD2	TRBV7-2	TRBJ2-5	TGTGCCAGCAGTCGCGGGAGACTAGCGGGGAACCAAGAGACCCAGTACTTC	CASSRGRLAGNQETQYF
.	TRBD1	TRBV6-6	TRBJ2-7	TGTGCCAGGGGACAAGGACAGGCGGCCTACGAGCAGTACTTC	CARGQGQAAYEQYF
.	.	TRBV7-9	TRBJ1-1	TGTGCCAGCAGCTTAAAGGGAACGAACACTGAAGCTTTCTTT	CASSLKGTNTEAFF
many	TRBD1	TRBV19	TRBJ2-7	TGTGCCACCACACCACAGGGGCGGACCTACGAGCAGTACTTC	CATTPQGRTYEQYF
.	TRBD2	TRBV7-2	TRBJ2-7	TGTGCCAGCAGCCGTGGGACTAGCGGGGTTAACTACGAGCGGTACTTC	CASSRGTSGVNYERYF
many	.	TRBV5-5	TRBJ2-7	TGTGCCAGCAGCTTGATTGCCTCCGGGGCCTACGAGCAGTACTTC	CASSLIASGAYEQYF
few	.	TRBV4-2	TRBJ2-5	TGTGCCAGCAGCCAAGTGCCAGGGAGAGAGACCCAGTACTTC	CASSQVPGRETQYF
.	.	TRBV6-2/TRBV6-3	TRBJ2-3	TGTGCCAGCAGTTACTCCGGCGGATCCACAGATACGCAGTATTTT	CASSYSGGSTDTQYF
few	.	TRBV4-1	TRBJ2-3	TGCGCCAGCAGCCAAGATCTTCTGGCTACGCAGTATTTT	CASSQDLLATQYF
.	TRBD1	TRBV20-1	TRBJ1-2	TGCAGTGCTCTTAACCCCGGGACAGGGGATGGCTACACCTTC	CSALNPGTGDGYTF
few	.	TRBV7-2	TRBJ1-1	TGTGCCAGCAGCCGACCCGGGACCCTTGCAGCTTTCTTT	CASSRPGTLAAFF
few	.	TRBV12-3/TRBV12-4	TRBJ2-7	TGTGCCAGCAGTTTAGTGGACACCTACGAGCAGTACTTC	CASSLVDTYEQYF
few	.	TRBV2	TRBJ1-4	TGTGCCAGCAGCCCCGGGGATGTTGCTAGGAGTGAAAAACTGTTTTTT	CASSPGDVARSEKLFF
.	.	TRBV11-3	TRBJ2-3	TGTGCCAGCAGCTTAGAGAGGGTGCAGGGACCGGGGCGTACGCAGTATTTT	CASSLERVQGPGRTQYF
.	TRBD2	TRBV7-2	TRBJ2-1	TGTGCCAGCAGCTCAACGTCTAGCGGGGTCAATGAGCAGTTCTTC	CASSSTSSGVNEQFF
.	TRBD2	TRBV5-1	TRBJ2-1	TGCGCCAGCAGCCGCCTCACAGCGGGAGTGGATGAGCAGTTCTTC	CASSRLTAGVDEQFF
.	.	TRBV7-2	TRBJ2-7	TGTGCCAGCAGCTTAGTAAACAGCTACGAGCAGTACTTC	CASSLVNSYEQYF
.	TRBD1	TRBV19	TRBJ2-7	TGTGCCAGTGGGGACAGCTACGAGCAGTACTTC	CASGDSYEQYF
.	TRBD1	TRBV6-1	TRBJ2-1	TGTGCCAGCAGCAGGACAGGGTATGGCTACAATGAGCAGTTCTTC	CASSRTGYGYNEQFF
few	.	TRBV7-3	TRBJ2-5	TGTGCCAGCAGCTTAATGGTCCCCCCCCCCTTGTACTTC	CASSLMVPPPLYF
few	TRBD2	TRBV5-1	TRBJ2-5	TGCGCCAGCAGCCCCGGACTAGCGGGGGGGCCCTCCATGGAGACCCAGTACTTC	CASSPGLAGGPSMETQYF
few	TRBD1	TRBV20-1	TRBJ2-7	TGCAGTGCTCACCGGGACAGCCCCTACGAGCAGTACTTC	CSAHRDSPYEQYF
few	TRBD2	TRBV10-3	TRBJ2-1	TGTGCCATCAGTGAAGGGACTAGCGGCGTCTCCTACAATGAGCAGTTCTTC	CAISEGTSGVSYNEQFF
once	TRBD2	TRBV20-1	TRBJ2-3	TGCAGTGCTAGAGATAGAATAGCGGGATTTAGCACAGATACGCAGTATTTT	CSARDRIAGFSTDTQYF
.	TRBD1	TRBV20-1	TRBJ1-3	TGCAGTGCGAGGGGACAGACCGGACACACCATATATTTT	CSARGQTGHTIYF